The clone carrying this TCR beta chain is a singleton in its sample. This record belongs to a study of blood T cell repertoires in COVID-19. Study in general: T cells, B-cell-depleted T cells, or PBMCs provided the cDNA or gDNA that served as material.

Trimming cost V 3 bases and J 2 bases, with 11 bases left between them. Germline V gives CDR1 SGDLS, CDR2 YYNGEE. The CDR3 loop spans 14 amino acids. Under the authors' procedure: Amplification of reference gene primers provided the estimated nucleated cell counts. TCRdb's copy holds only in-frame clones and misses some; the assay was immunoSEQ multiplex PCR. The V and J calls and the clone size are those of that table, but D and trimming were determined from the DNA. The repertoire consists of around 220,000 clones, with approximately 86% occurring once and the leading ten covering about 6.9%. The chain is built from TRBV9 and TRBJ2-5, with a tentative D call TRBD1 (6 bases). This TCR came from a woman aged 30 to 39 with acute COVID-19. The sequenced sample was PBMCs or T cells enriched from blood (not recorded which). The CDR3 loop reads CASSDGQLQETQYF. CDR3 coding DNA: TGTGCCAGCAGCGATGGACAGCTTCAAGAGACCCAGTACTTC.